This TCR beta chain originates from a study of blood T cell repertoires in COVID-19. The study recruited people aged roughly 18 to 100 years across about two dozen US areas. The V gene lost 4 bases and the J gene lost 0 bases, with 12 bases spanning the gap. In germline, CDR1 is LNHDA, CDR2 SQIVND (reference sequence). This CDR3 contains 15 residues. Some clones are missing from TCRdb's copy, which holds only in-frame ones; the method was immunoSEQ multiplex PCR. The profile shows roughly 250,000 clones, about nine tenths of them singletons. This TCR derives from a woman aged 25 to 39 with acute COVID-19. The V gene is TRBV19, the J gene TRBJ1-1, with D perhaps TRBD1 (6 bases). Sequencing used PBMCs or T cells enriched from blood (not recorded which). The CDR3 DNA is TGTGCCAGTAGTAAGGGGGGGCGTATGAACACTGAAGCTTTCTTT. It is translated as CASSKGGRMNTEAFF.